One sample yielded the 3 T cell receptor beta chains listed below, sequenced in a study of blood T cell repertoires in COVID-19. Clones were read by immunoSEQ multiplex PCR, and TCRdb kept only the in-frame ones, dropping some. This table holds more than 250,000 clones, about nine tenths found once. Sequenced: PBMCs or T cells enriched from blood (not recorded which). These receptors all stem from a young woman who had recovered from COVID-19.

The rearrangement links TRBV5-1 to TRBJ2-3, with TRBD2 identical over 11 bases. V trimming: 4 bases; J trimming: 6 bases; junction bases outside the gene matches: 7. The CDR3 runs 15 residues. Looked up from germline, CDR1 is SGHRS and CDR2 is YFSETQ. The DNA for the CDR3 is TGCGCCAGCAGCGTACTAGCGGGAGATGCGGATACGCAGTATTTT. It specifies CASSVLAGDADTQYF.

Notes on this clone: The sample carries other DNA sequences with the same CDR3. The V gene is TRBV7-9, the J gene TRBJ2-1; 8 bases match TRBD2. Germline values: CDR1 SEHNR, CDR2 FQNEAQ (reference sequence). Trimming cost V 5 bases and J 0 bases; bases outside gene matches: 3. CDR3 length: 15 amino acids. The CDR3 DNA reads TGTGCCAGCAGCCCTAGCGGGTCCTCCTACAATGAGCAGTTCTTC. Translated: CASSPSGSSYNEQFF. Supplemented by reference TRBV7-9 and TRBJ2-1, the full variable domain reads DTGVSQNPRHKITKRGQNVTFRCDPISEHNRLYWYRQTLGQGPEFLTYFQNEAQLEKSRLLSDRFSAERPKGSFSTLEIQRTEQGDSAMYLCASSPSGSSYNEQFFGPGTRLTVL.

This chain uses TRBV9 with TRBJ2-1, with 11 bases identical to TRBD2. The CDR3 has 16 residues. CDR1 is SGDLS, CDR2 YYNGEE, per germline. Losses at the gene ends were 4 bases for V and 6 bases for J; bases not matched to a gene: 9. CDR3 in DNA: TGTGCCAGCAGCCCCGCCACTAGCGGGAGTGGCAATGAGCAGTTCTTC. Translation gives CASSPATSGSGNEQFF.